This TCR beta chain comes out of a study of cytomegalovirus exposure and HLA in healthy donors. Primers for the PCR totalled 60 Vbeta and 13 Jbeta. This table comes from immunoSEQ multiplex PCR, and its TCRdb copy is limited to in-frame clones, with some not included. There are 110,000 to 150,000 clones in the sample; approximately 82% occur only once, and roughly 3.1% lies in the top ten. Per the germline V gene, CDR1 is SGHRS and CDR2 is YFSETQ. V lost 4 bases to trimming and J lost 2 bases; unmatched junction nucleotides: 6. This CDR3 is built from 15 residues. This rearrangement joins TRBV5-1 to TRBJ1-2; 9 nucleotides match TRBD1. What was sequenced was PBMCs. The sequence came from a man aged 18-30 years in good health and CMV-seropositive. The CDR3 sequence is CASSAGQGRNYGYTF. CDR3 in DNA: TGCGCCAGCAGCGCGGGACAGGGAAGGAACTATGGCTACACCTTC. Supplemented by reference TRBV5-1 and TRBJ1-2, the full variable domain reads KAGVTQTPRYLIKTRGQQVTLSCSPISGHRSVSWYQQTPGQGLQFLFEYFSETQRNKGNFPGRFSGRQFSNSRSEMNVSTLELGDSALYLCASSAGQGRNYGYTFGSGTRLTVV.